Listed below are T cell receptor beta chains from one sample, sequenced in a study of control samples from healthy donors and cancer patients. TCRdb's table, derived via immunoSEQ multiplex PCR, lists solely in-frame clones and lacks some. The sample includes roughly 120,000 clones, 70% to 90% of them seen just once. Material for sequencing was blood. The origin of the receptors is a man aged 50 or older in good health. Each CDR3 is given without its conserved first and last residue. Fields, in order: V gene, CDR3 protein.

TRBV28	ASGTSPLH
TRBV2	ASSEEGSNSPLH
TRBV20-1	SATHSGTVY
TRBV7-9	ASSLVGGSTEAF
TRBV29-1	SVGTGGPEAF
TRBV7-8	ASSLWKSSRGDNEQF
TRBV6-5	ASSRADNSPLH
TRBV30	AWSAWPGGTYEQY
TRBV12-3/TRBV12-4	ASSNFNEQF
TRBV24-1	ATGADYTGELF
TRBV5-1	ASSLDAVTNEKLF
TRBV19	ASSLTEIQETQY
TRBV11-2	ASSLRWRGANKSNEQF
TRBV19	ASSILSGNYGYT
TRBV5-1	ASSLGTGGYGYT
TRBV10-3	AISAEEETQY
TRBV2	ASSAGEGTNEKLF
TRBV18	ASSPYARDVGNQPQH
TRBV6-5	ASRPPGASGNTIY
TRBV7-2	ASSPGRGETQY
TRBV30	AWTGGYNEQF
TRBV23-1	ASSRKEVNQPQH
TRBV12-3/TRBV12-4	ASSFGPTYEQY
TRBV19	ASSIKGTSWDEQY
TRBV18	ASSPGGPETQY
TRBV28	ASGDREKAF
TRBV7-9	ASSFPGASDTQY
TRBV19	ASSMEGTGNSPLH
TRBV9	ASSVATNQPQH
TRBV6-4	ASSVCMNLEKLF
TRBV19	ASSDRVHEQY
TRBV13	ASSYSGREQF
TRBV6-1	ASSEALSGYSPLH
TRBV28	ASRAPGSVAGYT
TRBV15	ATSRGAASYEQY
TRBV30	AWSVLREGEQY
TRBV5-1	ASSLNRGLETQY
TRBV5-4	ASSERTGDTDTQY
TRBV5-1	ASSQTPDTGELF
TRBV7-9	ASSLGRGEQPQH
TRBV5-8	ASSRLGGVNYGYT
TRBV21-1	ASSKPGLAGESYEQY
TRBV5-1	ASSSQETQY
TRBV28	ASSLGFYEQY
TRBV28	ASSAGTGASNEKLF